This entry lists 25 T cell receptor beta chains sequenced from one sample in a study of blood T cell repertoires in COVID-19. Using immunoSEQ multiplex PCR, the repertoire was profiled, and TCRdb retains in-frame clones only, with some absent. The repertoire holds more than 100,000 clones, with 84% as singletons. Specimen: PBMCs or T cells enriched from blood (not recorded which). These receptors were collected from a woman between 25 and 40 years old who had recovered from COVID-19.

The chain is built from TRBV7-3 and TRBJ2-5; TRBD2 agrees at 7 bases. The germline gives CDR1 SGHTA, CDR2 FQGTGA. CDR3 length: 14 residues. The ends lost 3 bases at V and 6 bases at J; junction bases unmatched: 7. CDR3 DNA: TGTGCCAGCAGCTTGGCTGGCGGGAGACAGACCCAGTACTTC. It specifies CASSLAGGRQTQYF.

The genes are TRBV9 and TRBJ2-7, with D maybe TRBD2 (5 bases). CDR3 length equals 17 residues. V lost 1 base, J lost 4 bases, and 21 bases lay in between. CDR1 is SGDLS and CDR2 is YYNGEE in the germline V gene. DNA of the CDR3: TGTGCCAGCAGCGTATCCGCGGCGGCAGCTCGGGGTTACGAGCAGTACTTC. Translated: CASSVSAAAARGYEQYF.

The chain recombines TRBV6-5 with TRBJ1-2; tentative D call: TRBD1 (6 bases). CDR1 is MNHEY and CDR2 is SVGAGI in the germline V gene. The CDR3 totals 14 residues. Trimming cost V 6 bases and J 5 bases, with 16 bases left between them. The CDR3 protein is CASRTATGSYGYTF. The CDR3 coding sequence is TGTGCCAGCAGGACCGCGACAGGAAGTTATGGCTACACCTTC.

This chain links TRBV29-1 with TRBJ1-2; the match to TRBD1 covers 9 bases. J lost 3 bases, V lost 4 bases, and 3 bases had no gene match. This CDR3 contains 13 residues. CDR1 is SQVTM and CDR2 is ANQGSEA in the germline V gene. In DNA form, the CDR3 reads TGCAGCGTTGTGGGACAGGGAGACTATGGCTACACCTTC. Translation: CSVVGQGDYGYTF.

V is TRBV5-6 and J is TRBJ1-4; possibly TRBD1 for D (5 bases). The germline V gene encodes CDR1 SGHDT and CDR2 YYEEEE. Trimming cost V 6 bases and J 7 bases, with 19 bases left between them. This CDR3 contains 15 residues. CDR3 nucleotides: TGTGCCAGCAAGCTTGGATCAGGGATGGTTGAAAAACTGTTTTTT. Translated, it gives CASKLGSGMVEKLFF.

The chain joins TRBV19 to TRBJ2-1, with TRBD2 identical over 7 bases. V shed 5 bases, J shed 4 bases, and the junction held 5 bases outside the gene matches. Germline-derived CDR1 and CDR2 are LNHDA and SQIVND (reference sequence). The CDR3 consists of 14 residues. CDR3 in DNA: TGTGCCAGTAGTCCGCTAGCGGTGTACAATGAGCAGTTCTTC. As protein: CASSPLAVYNEQFF.

The chain carries TRBV19 and TRBJ2-7, with D unclear. With 7 bases removed from V and 2 bases from J, the gap between germline ends came to 21 bases. Germline CDR1 LNHDA, CDR2 SQIVND (reference sequence). This CDR3 spans 16 amino acids. CDR3 bases: TGTGCCAGTACCCCCCTGGTGGTACTCCTAACCTACGAGCAGTACTTC. It encodes CASTPLVVLLTYEQYF.

The chain carries TRBV5-1 and TRBJ1-1, with a tentative D call TRBD1 (5 bases). CDR3 length equals 15 residues. Between the trimmed V and J ends, which lost 2 bases and 7 bases, there was a span of 18 bases. Germline CDR1 is SGHRS and CDR2 is YFSETQ. The CDR3 nucleotides are TGCGCCAGCAGCTTTGTTCGGGGGTCCGGCTTTGAAGCTTTCTTT. This translates into CASSFVRGSGFEAFF.

As DNA, the CDR3 is TGTGCCAGCAGCGTAGTTAGCGGGAAGAGCACAGATACGCAGTATTTT. This encodes CASSVVSGKSTDTQYF. This chain joins TRBV9 and TRBJ2-3; 8 positions agree with TRBD2. CDR3 size: 16 residues. Trimming at V came to 0 bases and at J to 0 bases, leaving 3 bases not matched to a gene. Germline assignment: CDR1 SGDLS and CDR2 YYNGEE.

The chain couples TRBV7-2 to TRBJ1-3; D is possibly TRBD1 (6 bases). V lost 2 bases, J lost 4 bases, and 9 bases lay in between. Germline CDR1 SGHTA, CDR2 FQGNSA. CDR3 length: 14 residues. The CDR3: CASSLRDRGNTIYF. The CDR3 coding sequence is TGTGCCAGCAGCTTAAGAGACAGGGGAAACACCATATATTTT.

The CDR3 region has the DNA TGTGCCAGTAGTATAGGCGGGGGTCGCGAAGCTTTCTTT. This translates into CASSIGGGREAFF. The chain joins TRBV19 to TRBJ1-1; D might be TRBD1 (5 bases). The length of the CDR3 is 13 residues. Trimming took 1 base from V and 8 from J, leaving 11 bases between them. Per the germline V gene, CDR1 is LNHDA and CDR2 is SQIVND (reference sequence). The full variable domain, rest sourced from reference TRBV19 and TRBJ1-1, is DGGITQSPKYLFRKEGQNVTLSCEQNLNHDAMYWYRQDPGQGLRLIYYSQIVNDFQKGDIAEGYSVSREKKESFPLTVTSAQKNPTAFYLCASSIGGGREAFFGQGTRLTVV.

This chain joins TRBV29-1 and TRBJ2-4; 10 nucleotides align to TRBD1. This CDR3 is 13 amino acids long. Looked up from germline, CDR1 is SQVTM and CDR2 is ANQGSEA. Trimming cost V 7 bases and J 0 bases; bases outside gene matches: 0. Here the CDR3 reads CSGTGGAKNIQYF. The CDR3 region has the DNA TGCAGCGGGACAGGGGGAGCCAAAAACATTCAGTACTTC.

The chain employs TRBV5-4 and TRBJ2-5, with 7 bases lining up with TRBD2. With 0 bases clipped from V and 4 bases from J, the junction kept 6 bases outside the gene matches. Germline-derived CDR1 and CDR2 are SGHNT and YYREEE (reference sequence). This CDR3 comprises 15 residues. CDR3 sequence (DNA): TGTGCCAGCAGCTTGGACTTGGGGGGGGTAGAGACCCAGTACTTC. It yields the protein CASSLDLGGVETQYF.

The chain has TRBV7-2 and TRBJ1-1; TRBD1 might be the D (6 bases). CDR3 size: 13 residues. V lost 4 bases to trimming and J lost 10 bases, with 16 bases between them. Germline values: CDR1 SGHTA, CDR2 FQGNSA. The CDR3 DNA is TGTGCCAGCAGCTGGGACACCACCATGGGAGCTTTCTTT. This translates into CASSWDTTMGAFF.

The chain joins TRBV23-1 to TRBJ1-5; D not certain. TRBV23-1 is placed among ORFs of uncertain function. Trimming took 9 bases from V and 3 from J, leaving 12 bases between them. CDR3 length: 13 residues. The CDR3 here is CASPHCSNQPQHF. DNA for the CDR3: TGCGCCAGTCCCCACTGCTCCAATCAGCCCCAGCATTTT.

This chain joins TRBV3-1 (or the pseudogene TRBV3-2) and TRBJ2-5; D is ambiguous. This CDR3 has 16 amino acids. CDR1 is LGHDT, CDR2 YNNKEL, per germline (reference sequence). Trimming left V 0 bases short and J 1 base short, with 12 bases between. The CDR3 DNA reads as TGTGCCAGCAGCCAAGAGGCCCTAGACGGCCAAGAGACCCAGTACTTC. The encoded protein is CASSQEALDGQETQYF.

The chain couples TRBV19 to TRBJ2-1; 9 positions agree with TRBD2. The CDR3 loop spans 15 amino acids. Germline values: CDR1 LNHDA, CDR2 SQIVND (reference sequence). V shed 1 base and J 10 bases; nucleotides not matched to a gene: 8. DNA of the CDR3: TGTGCCAGTAGTATAGCAGGGCGGGAGGGGGGCGAGCAGTTCTTC. Its protein is CASSIAGREGGEQFF.

The chain employs TRBV2 and TRBJ1-2, with a possible D match to TRBD1 (6 bases). Trimming stripped 4 bases from V and 7 bases from J, with 13 bases between. The CDR3 is 13 amino acids. The germline gives CDR1 SNHLY, CDR2 FYNNEI. The CDR3 reads CASSGTGLSGYTF. As DNA, the CDR3 is TGTGCCAGCAGTGGAACAGGGCTCTCTGGCTACACCTTC.

The chain couples TRBV2 to TRBJ1-6; TRBD1 matches at 8 bases. Germline-derived CDR1 and CDR2 are SNHLY and FYNNEI. Trimming cost V 5 bases and J 6 bases; bases outside gene matches: 6. This CDR3 has 15 residues. In DNA, the CDR3 is TGTGCCAGCAGTTCTGGACAGGGAAGTAATTCACCCCTCCACTTT. Translated: CASSSGQGSNSPLHF.

The V call is TRBV5-6, the J call TRBJ2-1; tentatively, D is TRBD2 (6 bases). The germline gives CDR1 SGHDT, CDR2 YYEEEE. The CDR3 covers 15 residues. V was clipped by 4 bases and J by 15 bases, with 26 bases between them. DNA for the CDR3: TGTGCCAGCAGCCCGGACGGGCCTAGCGTCGACTTTATGTTCTTC. This gives the protein CASSPDGPSVDFMFF.

CDR3 in amino acids: CASSFTGQTEAFF. CDR3 DNA: TGTGCCAGCAGCTTTACAGGACAGACTGAAGCTTTCTTT. The chain recombines TRBV5-6 with TRBJ1-1, with a tentative D call TRBD1 (6 bases). Germline V lookup: CDR1 SGHDT, CDR2 YYEEEE. This CDR3 region has 13 residues. Trimming stripped 2 bases from V and 5 bases from J, with 10 bases between.

The chain employs TRBV7-2 and TRBJ2-2; the match to TRBD2 covers 7 bases. Looked up from germline, CDR1 is SGHTA and CDR2 is FQGNSA. V trimming: 4 bases; J trimming: 6 bases; junction bases outside the gene matches: 14. The CDR3 length is 17 residues. The CDR3 protein is CASSSLGGRELPGELFF. The CDR3 region has the DNA TGTGCCAGCAGCTCACTTGGAGGGAGGGAATTGCCCGGGGAGCTGTTTTTT.

V usage is TRBV6-6 and J usage is TRBJ1-1; 7 bases line up with TRBD1. Per the germline V gene, CDR1 is MNHNY and CDR2 is SVGAGI (reference sequence). The trim removed 7 bases at V and 0 bases at J, leaving 8 bases unmatched. This CDR3 contains 15 residues. The CDR3 sequence is CASKRAGGMNTEAFF. The CDR3 region has the DNA TGTGCCAGCAAGAGGGCAGGGGGGATGAACACTGAAGCTTTCTTT.

V usage is TRBV7-2 and J usage is TRBJ2-1; 11 bases are shared with TRBD2. The CDR3 spans 17 residues. Germline CDR1 SGHTA, CDR2 FQGNSA. J was trimmed by 7 bases and V by 4 bases; bases with no gene match: 12. CDR3 DNA sequence: TGTGCCAGCAGCTCGGGAGTCTTGGCTAGCGGGAGGAATGAGCAGTTCTTC. Amino acids: CASSSGVLASGRNEQFF.

This clone was counted only a few times. The V and J genes are TRBV29-1 and TRBJ1-4; no definite D call. Germline V gene sequence: CDR1 SQVTM, CDR2 ANQGSEA. This CDR3 is 12 amino acids long. The CDR3 DNA is TGCAGTGCGGCTCAGGCAAGGGAAAAACTGTTTTTT. Translated, it gives CSAAQAREKLFF.